These 6 T cell receptor beta chains share one sample of origin, sequenced in a study of spatial heterogeneity in lung cancer. Described time point: sample taken at primary tumor resection. Whole RNA was taken from tumor, nontumor lung or frozen PBMC; it was then sequenced unsorted. In TCRdb, the 5' RACE reads were re-called with MiXCR into one record per CDR3 protein. Among 9,500 to 11,000 distinct CDR3 sequences listed, approximately 25% were seen once. The source was PBMCs, collected at surgery. The receptors stem from a female donor with early-stage non-small cell lung cancer.

The rearrangement uses TRBV4-1 and TRBJ2-3; D is undetermined. V was shortened by 1 base and J by 4 bases, with 12 bases between the two germline ends. CDR1 is MGHRA, CDR2 YSYEKL, per germline. This CDR3 contains 15 residues. The CDR3 loop is CASSQVGSVADTQYF. DNA of the CDR3: TGCGCCAGCAGCCAAGTGGGCAGTGTCGCAGATACGCAGTATTTT.

The rearrangement uses TRBV9 and TRBJ2-2; 8 bases align to TRBD1. Trimming cost V 4 bases and J 2 bases; bases outside gene matches: 13. The V gene's germline CDR1 is SGDLS and CDR2 YYNGEE. The length of the CDR3 is 18 residues. The CDR3 DNA follows: TGTGCCAGCAGCCCTAATGTTCATGGACAGGGCAACACCGGGGAGCTGTTTTTT. Amino acids: CASSPNVHGQGNTGELFF.

V is TRBV27 and J is TRBJ2-3; D uncertain. The germline gives CDR1 MNHEY, CDR2 SMNVEV (reference sequence). The V and J ends lost 8 bases and 2 bases respectively, with 17 bases between them. The CDR3 covers 15 residues. This chain's CDR3 is CASASPMASTDTQYF. The CDR3 region has the DNA TGTGCCAGCGCCAGCCCTATGGCCTCCACAGATACGCAGTATTTT.

CDR3 bases: TGTGCCAGTAGTATTCGAACTAGCGGACCTACCTACGAGCAGTACTTC. Its translation is CASSIRTSGPTYEQYF. The rearrangement links TRBV19 to TRBJ2-7; 8 bases map to TRBD2. The CDR3 sequence is 16 residues long. The germline gives CDR1 LNHDA, CDR2 SQIVND (reference sequence). The junction had 9 bases not matched to a gene; V was cut back by 3 bases and J by 2 bases. Full variable domain (missing parts from reference TRBV19 and TRBJ2-7): DGGITQSPKYLFRKEGQNVTLSCEQNLNHDAMYWYRQDPGQGLRLIYYSQIVNDFQKGDIAEGYSVSREKKESFPLTVTSAQKNPTAFYLCASSIRTSGPTYEQYFGPGTRLTVT.

This chain joins TRBV10-3 and TRBJ1-1, with D possibly matching TRBD1 (5 bases). The V end was cut by 7 bases, the J end by 3 bases, with 12 bases between. Germline V lookup: CDR1 ENHRY, CDR2 SYGVKD. This CDR3 has 13 amino acids. CDR3 DNA: TGTGCCATCACCCGGGGGACGGACACTGAAGCTTTCTTT. Translated: CAITRGTDTEAFF.

The rearrangement joins TRBV20-1 to TRBJ2-5, with no clear D. V was clipped by 3 bases and J by 2 bases, with 4 bases between them. There are 11 residues in the CDR3. Germline V gives CDR1 DFQATT, CDR2 SNEGSKA (reference sequence). The CDR3 protein is CSASLQETQYF. The CDR3 nucleotides are TGCAGTGCTAGCCTACAAGAGACCCAGTACTTC.